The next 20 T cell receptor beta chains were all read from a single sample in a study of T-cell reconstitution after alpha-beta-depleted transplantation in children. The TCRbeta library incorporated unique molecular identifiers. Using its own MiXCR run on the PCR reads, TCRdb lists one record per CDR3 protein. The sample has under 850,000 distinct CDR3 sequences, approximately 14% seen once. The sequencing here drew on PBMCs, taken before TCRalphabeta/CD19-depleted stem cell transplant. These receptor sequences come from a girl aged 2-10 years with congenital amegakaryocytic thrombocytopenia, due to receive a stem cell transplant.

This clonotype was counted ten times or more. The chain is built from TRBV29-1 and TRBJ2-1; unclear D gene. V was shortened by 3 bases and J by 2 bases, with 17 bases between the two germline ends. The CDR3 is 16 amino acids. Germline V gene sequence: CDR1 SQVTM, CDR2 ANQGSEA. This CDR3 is CSVEFLIHLPYNEQFF. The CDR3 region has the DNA TGCAGCGTTGAGTTCCTAATTCATCTACCCTACAATGAGCAGTTCTTC.

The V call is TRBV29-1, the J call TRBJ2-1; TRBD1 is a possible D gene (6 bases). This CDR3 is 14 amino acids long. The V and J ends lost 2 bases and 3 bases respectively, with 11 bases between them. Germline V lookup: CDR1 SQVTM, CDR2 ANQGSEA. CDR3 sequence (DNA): TGCAGCGTTGAACCCAGGGGAAGCTACAATGAGCAGTTCTTC. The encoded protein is CSVEPRGSYNEQFF.

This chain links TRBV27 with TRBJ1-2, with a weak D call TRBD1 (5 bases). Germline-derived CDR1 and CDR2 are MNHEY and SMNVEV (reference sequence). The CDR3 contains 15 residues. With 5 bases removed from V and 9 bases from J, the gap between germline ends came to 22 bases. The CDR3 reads CASSPDTGGRESYTF. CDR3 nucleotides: TGTGCCAGCAGTCCCGATACCGGGGGACGGGAGAGCTACACCTTC.

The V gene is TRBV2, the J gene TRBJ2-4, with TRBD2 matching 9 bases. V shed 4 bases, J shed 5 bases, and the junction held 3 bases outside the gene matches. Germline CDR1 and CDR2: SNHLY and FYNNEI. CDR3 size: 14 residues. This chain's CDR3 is CASSALAGQNIQYF. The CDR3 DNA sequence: TGTGCCAGCAGTGCCCTAGCGGGACAAAACATTCAGTACTTC.

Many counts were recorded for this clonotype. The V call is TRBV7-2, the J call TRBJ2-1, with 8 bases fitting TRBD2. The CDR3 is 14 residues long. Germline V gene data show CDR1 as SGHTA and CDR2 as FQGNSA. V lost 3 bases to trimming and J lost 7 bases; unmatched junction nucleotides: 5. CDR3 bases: TGTGCCAGCAGCTTGACGGGAGGGAGTAATGAGCAGTTCTTC. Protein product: CASSLTGGSNEQFF. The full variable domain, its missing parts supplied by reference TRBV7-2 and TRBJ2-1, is GAGVSQSPSNKVTEKGKDVELRCDPISGHTALYWYRQSLGQGLEFLIYFQGNSAPDKSGLPSDRFSAERTGGSVSTLTIQRTQQEDSAVYLCASSLTGGSNEQFFGPGTRLTVL.

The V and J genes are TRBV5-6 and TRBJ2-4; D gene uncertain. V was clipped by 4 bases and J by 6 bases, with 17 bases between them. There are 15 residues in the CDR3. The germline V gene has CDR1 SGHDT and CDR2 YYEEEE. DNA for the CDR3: TGTGCCAGCAGCCGACGTGGATCCGGCCTAAACATTCAGTACTTC. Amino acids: CASSRRGSGLNIQYF.

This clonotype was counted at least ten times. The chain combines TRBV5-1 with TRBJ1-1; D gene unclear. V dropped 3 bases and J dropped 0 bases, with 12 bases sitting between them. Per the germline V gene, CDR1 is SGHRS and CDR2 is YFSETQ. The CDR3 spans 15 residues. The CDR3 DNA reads TGCGCCAGCAGCTCGTCGACGGCGATGAACACTGAAGCTTTCTTT. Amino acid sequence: CASSSSTAMNTEAFF.

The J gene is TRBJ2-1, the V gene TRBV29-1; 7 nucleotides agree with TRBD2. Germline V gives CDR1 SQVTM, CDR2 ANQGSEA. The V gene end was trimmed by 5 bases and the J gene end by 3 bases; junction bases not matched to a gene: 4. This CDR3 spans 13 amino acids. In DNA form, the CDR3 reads TGCAGCGTTAGCGGGACTTACTACAATGAGCAGTTCTTC. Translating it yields CSVSGTYYNEQFF.

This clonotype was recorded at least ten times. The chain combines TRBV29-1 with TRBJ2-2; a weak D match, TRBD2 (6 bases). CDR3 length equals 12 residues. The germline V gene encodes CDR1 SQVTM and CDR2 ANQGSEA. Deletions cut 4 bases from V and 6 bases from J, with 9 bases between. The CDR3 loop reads CSVGWGAGELFF. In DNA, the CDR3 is TGCAGCGTTGGATGGGGGGCCGGGGAGCTGTTTTTT.

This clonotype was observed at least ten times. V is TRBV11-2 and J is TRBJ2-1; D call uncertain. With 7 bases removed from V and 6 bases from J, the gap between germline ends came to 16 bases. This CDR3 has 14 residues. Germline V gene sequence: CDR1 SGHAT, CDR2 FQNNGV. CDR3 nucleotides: TGTGCCAGCACCCTTAGGCACCTCCGCAATGAGCAGTTCTTC. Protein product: CASTLRHLRNEQFF. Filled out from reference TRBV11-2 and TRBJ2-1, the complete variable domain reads EAGVAQSPRYKIIEKRQSVAFWCNPISGHATLYWYQQILGQGPKLLIQFQNNGVVDDSQLPKDRFSAERLKGVDSTLKIQPAKLEDSAVYLCASTLRHLRNEQFFGPGTRLTVL.

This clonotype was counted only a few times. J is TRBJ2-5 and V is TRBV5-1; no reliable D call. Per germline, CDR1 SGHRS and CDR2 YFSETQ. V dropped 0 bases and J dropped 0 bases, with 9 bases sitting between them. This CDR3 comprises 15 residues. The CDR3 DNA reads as TGCGCCAGCAGCTTGGGGTCCCCGTACCAAGAGACCCAGTACTTC. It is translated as CASSLGSPYQETQYF.

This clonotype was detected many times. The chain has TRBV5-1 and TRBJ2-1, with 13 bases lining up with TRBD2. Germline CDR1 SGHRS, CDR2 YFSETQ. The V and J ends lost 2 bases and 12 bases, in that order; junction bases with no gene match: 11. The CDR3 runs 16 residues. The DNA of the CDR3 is TGCGCCAGCAGCTTAAACCCGGGACTAGCGGGGATGGGGCAGTTCTTC. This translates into CASSLNPGLAGMGQFF.

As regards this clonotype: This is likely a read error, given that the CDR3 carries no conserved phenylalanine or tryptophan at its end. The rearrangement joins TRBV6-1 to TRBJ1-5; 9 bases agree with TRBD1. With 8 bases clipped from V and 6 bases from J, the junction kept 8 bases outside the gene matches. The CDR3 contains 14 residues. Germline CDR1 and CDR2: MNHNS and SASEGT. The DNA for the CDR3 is TGTGCCAGCTCGGGACAGGGTGTTGTTCAGCCCCAGCATTAT. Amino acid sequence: CASSGQGVVQPQHY.

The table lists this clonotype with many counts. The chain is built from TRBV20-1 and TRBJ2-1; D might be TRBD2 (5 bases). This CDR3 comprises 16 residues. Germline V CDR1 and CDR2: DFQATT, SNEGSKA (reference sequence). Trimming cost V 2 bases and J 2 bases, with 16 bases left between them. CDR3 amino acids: CSARHRLLVTYNEQFF. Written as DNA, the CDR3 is TGCAGTGCTAGACATCGACTACTAGTCACCTACAATGAGCAGTTCTTC.

CDR3 region: CAITGVTGELFF. In DNA form, the CDR3 reads TGTGCCATCACAGGGGTCACCGGGGAGCTGTTTTTT. This rearrangement joins TRBV10-3 to TRBJ2-2; D might be TRBD1 (6 bases). The ends were cut back, 7 bases at V and 4 bases at J, with 7 bases in the middle. CDR3 length: 12 residues. CDR1 and CDR2 from the germline V gene are ENHRY and SYGVKD.

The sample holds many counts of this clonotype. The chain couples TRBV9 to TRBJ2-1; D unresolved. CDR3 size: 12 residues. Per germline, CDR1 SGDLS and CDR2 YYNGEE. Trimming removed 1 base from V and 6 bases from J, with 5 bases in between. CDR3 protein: CASSVNSNEQFF. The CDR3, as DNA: TGTGCCAGCAGCGTAAACTCCAATGAGCAGTTCTTC.

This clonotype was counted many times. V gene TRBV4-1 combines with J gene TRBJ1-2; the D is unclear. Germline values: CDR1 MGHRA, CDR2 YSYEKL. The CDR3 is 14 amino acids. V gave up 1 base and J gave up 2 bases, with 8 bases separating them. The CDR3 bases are TGCGCCAGCAGCCAAGTGTCAGCCAACTATGGCTACACCTTC. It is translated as CASSQVSANYGYTF.

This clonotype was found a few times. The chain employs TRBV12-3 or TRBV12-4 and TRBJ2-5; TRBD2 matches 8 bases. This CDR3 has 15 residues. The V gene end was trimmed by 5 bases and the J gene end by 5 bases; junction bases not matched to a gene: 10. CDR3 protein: CASSRSGGRLETQYF. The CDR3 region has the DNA TGTGCCAGCAGTCGATCGGGGGGGCGCTTGGAGACCCAGTACTTC.

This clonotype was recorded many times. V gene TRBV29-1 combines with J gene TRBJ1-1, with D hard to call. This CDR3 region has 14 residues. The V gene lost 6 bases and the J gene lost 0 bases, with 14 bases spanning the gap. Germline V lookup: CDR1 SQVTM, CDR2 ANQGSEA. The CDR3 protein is CSVTATVMNTEAFF. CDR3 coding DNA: TGCAGCGTCACCGCGACGGTAATGAACACTGAAGCTTTCTTT.

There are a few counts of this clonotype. Here the CDR3 reads CASSGSTTVTDTQYF. The CDR3 DNA sequence: TGTGCCAGCAGTGGTTCGACTACAGTCACAGATACGCAGTATTTT. This chain links TRBV6-1 with TRBJ2-3; the D gene is possibly TRBD2 (5 bases). The CDR3 has 15 amino acids. Germline V CDR1 and CDR2: MNHNS, SASEGT. V dropped 4 bases and J dropped 2 bases, with 13 bases sitting between them.